This TCR beta chain was identified in a study of shared clonotypes between healthy human individuals. Selected positively for CCR7 and CD45RO-negative, naive CD8 cells excluded terminally differentiated effector memory CD45RA+ cells. The CDR3 covers 13 residues. In germline, CDR1 is MNHEY, CDR2 SMNVEV (reference sequence). The V end lost 5 bases, the J end lost 7 bases, and 15 bases lay between the germline ends. Clones were read by immunoSEQ multiplex PCR, and TCRdb kept only the in-frame ones, dropping some. The sample has under 1 million clones, about 96% seen once. Sequencing was done on a sample of naive CD8+ T cells sorted from blood. The source is a man in his thirties or forties in good health. The chain employs TRBV27 and TRBJ2-7, with a possible D match to TRBD2 (6 bases). CDR3 region: CASSPPGGREQYF. The CDR3 coding sequence is TGTGCCAGCAGTCCGCCTGGAGGGCGGGAGCAGTACTTC.